These 25 T cell receptor beta chains came from one sample sequenced in a study of control samples from healthy donors and cancer patients. Some clones are missing from TCRdb's copy, which holds only in-frame ones; the method was immunoSEQ multiplex PCR. The sample lists fewer than 200,000 clones; 85% to 90% were seen once. The sequenced material came from blood. Receptors originate from a woman aged 50 to 60 in good health.

The V gene is TRBV4-3, the J gene TRBJ2-1, with a tentative D call TRBD1 (7 bases). Germline V lookup: CDR1 LGHNA, CDR2 YSLEER. The ends were cut back, 0 bases at V and 6 bases at J, with 15 bases in the middle. The CDR3 is made up of 16 amino acids. CDR3 residues: CASSQDPAGGSNEQFF. The CDR3 nucleotides read TGCGCCAGCAGCCAAGATCCAGCAGGGGGGTCCAATGAGCAGTTCTTC.

The chain recombines TRBV6-2 or TRBV6-3 with TRBJ2-5; TRBD2 agrees at 7 bases. The junction had 17 bases not matched to a gene; V was cut back by 2 bases and J by 5 bases. Germline V lookup: CDR1 MNHEY, CDR2 SVGEGT. The CDR3 consists of 18 residues. CDR3 sequence (DNA): TGTGCCAGCAGTTACGGTAAAGGGGCTAGCGGAGTTCGGGAGACCCAGTACTTC. This translates into CASSYGKGASGVRETQYF.

This chain links TRBV6-5 with TRBJ1-6; D is possibly TRBD1 (6 bases). The CDR3 sequence is 12 residues long. Germline assignment: CDR1 MNHEY and CDR2 SVGAGI. The ends were cut back, 4 bases at V and 8 bases at J, with 6 bases in the middle. The DNA for the CDR3 is TGTGCCAGCAGTTCAGGGGATTCACCCCTCCACTTT. Amino acid sequence: CASSSGDSPLHF.

The chain carries TRBV19 and TRBJ1-1; the match to TRBD1 covers 9 bases. V lost 3 bases to trimming and J lost 6 bases; unmatched junction nucleotides: 26. This CDR3 has 21 residues. Germline assignment: CDR1 LNHDA and CDR2 SQIVND (reference sequence). CDR3 DNA: TGTGCCAGTAGTATTCGTTTGTCGAGGGACAGGGTCCCCCCGAGACCCCCTGAAGCTTTCTTT. This encodes CASSIRLSRDRVPPRPPEAFF.

Remarks on this clone: The same CDR3 arises from other DNA sequences in this sample as well. The rearrangement joins TRBV3-1 (or the pseudogene TRBV3-2) to TRBJ1-1; 7 nucleotides line up with TRBD1. The CDR3 has 14 amino acids. V lost 1 base, J lost 1 base, and 0 bases stayed unmatched. Germline CDR1 reads LGHDT; CDR2 reads YNNKEL (reference sequence). The CDR3 nucleotides read TGTGCCAGCAGCCAAGGACAGGGGAACACTGAAGCTTTCTTT. Amino acid sequence: CASSQGQGNTEAFF.

This chain links TRBV30 with TRBJ2-7, with 7 bases aligning to TRBD1. V was pared by 8 bases and J by 5 bases, with 3 bases of the junction left unmatched. The length of the CDR3 is 10 residues. The germline V gene has CDR1 GTSNPN and CDR2 SVGIG (reference sequence). The CDR3 coding sequence is TGTGCCGTAGGGGGCCACGAGCAGTACTTC. Its translation: CAVGGHEQYF.

The V and J genes are TRBV5-4 and TRBJ2-3; D unclear. This CDR3 contains 14 residues. CDR1 is SGHNT and CDR2 is YYREEE in the germline V gene (reference sequence). V shed 1 base and J shed 4 bases, with 10 bases lying between them. The CDR3 DNA reads as TGTGCCAGCAGCTTGTTTGGGGTCGCAGATACGCAGTATTTT. Residues: CASSLFGVADTQYF.

V is TRBV9 and J is TRBJ2-3, with D perhaps matching TRBD2 (6 bases). Between the trimmed V and J ends, which lost 0 bases and 4 bases, there was a span of 6 bases. The length of the CDR3 is 13 residues. CDR1 and CDR2 (germline): SGDLS, YYNGEE. The CDR3 region is CASSVGGADTQYF. The CDR3 coding sequence is TGTGCCAGCAGCGTAGGGGGGGCAGATACGCAGTATTTT.

The count of this clone is one. The chain uses TRBV9 and TRBJ1-3; D might be TRBD1 (6 bases). Germline V CDR1 and CDR2: SGDLS, YYNGEE. The CDR3 runs to 16 residues. The V gene lost 0 bases and the J gene lost 0 bases, with 10 bases spanning the gap. The CDR3 coding sequence is TGTGCCAGCAGCGTAGCCACAGGGAGCTCTGGAAACACCATATATTTT. This translates into CASSVATGSSGNTIYF.

The rearrangement links TRBV19 to TRBJ2-3, with D uncertain. The CDR3 runs 11 residues. Trimming removed 5 bases at V and 2 bases at J, with 2 bases between. Germline loops: CDR1 LNHDA, CDR2 SQIVND (reference sequence). CDR3 DNA: TGTGCCAGTAGTGTCACAGATACGCAGTATTTT. Its protein product is CASSVTDTQYF.

The CDR3 DNA reads as TGTGCCAGCAGTGAAGTTCCGGGGGCGGGAGAAAAACTGTTTTTT. This codes for CASSEVPGAGEKLFF. The chain uses TRBV6-1 and TRBJ1-4, with D tentatively TRBD1 (6 bases). CDR1 and CDR2 from the germline V gene are MNHNS and SASEGT. The CDR3 is 15 residues long. Trimming shortened V by 1 base and J by 8 bases, and 14 bases separated the two germline ends.

The CDR3, as DNA: TGTGCCAGCAGCCCCATAGCGGGGGCCGCGCGGGGTACGCAGTATTTT. Its protein product is CASSPIAGAARGTQYF. This sequence joins TRBV21-1 and TRBJ2-3; the table's TRBD2 call for D was not verified on the DNA. TRBV21-1 is a documented pseudogene. The CDR3 runs to 16 residues.

The chain uses TRBV30 and TRBJ1-3; D is unresolved. The CDR3 spans 14 residues. V shed 6 bases and J shed 0 bases, with 12 bases lying between them. Germline V lookup: CDR1 GTSNPN, CDR2 SVGIG (reference sequence). The CDR3 sequence is CACLLRYSGNTIYF. CDR3 nucleotides: TGTGCCTGCCTATTGAGGTACTCTGGAAACACCATATATTTT.

The V gene is TRBV5-1, the J gene TRBJ2-7, with 9 bases that match TRBD1. Germline-derived CDR1 and CDR2 are SGHRS and YFSETQ. The CDR3 extends over 15 amino acids. The junction had 3 bases not matched to a gene; V was cut back by 0 bases and J by 2 bases. In nucleotides, the CDR3 is TGCGCCAGCAGCTTGGGCCGGGACAGGGCCTACGAGCAGTACTTC. It is translated as CASSLGRDRAYEQYF.

This sequence joins TRBV7-3 and TRBJ1-4, with TRBD1 matching 7 bases. J gave up 8 bases and V 1 base, and 4 bases lay outside the gene matches. The length of the CDR3 is 14 residues. Per germline, CDR1 SGHTA and CDR2 FQGTGA. In nucleotides, the CDR3 is TGTGCCAGCAGCTTAAGGGCAGGGGGGGAAAAACTGTTTTTT. Its protein is CASSLRAGGEKLFF.

In this sample, this clone turned up once. The rearrangement uses TRBV6-6 and TRBJ1-1; D possibly corresponds to TRBD1 (5 bases). This CDR3 spans 16 amino acids. V lost 0 bases, J lost 5 bases, and 16 bases lay in between. The germline CDR1 and CDR2 sequences are MNHNY and SVGAGI (reference sequence). CDR3 sequence (DNA): TGTGCCAGCAGTTACTCTAAAGGGGCTTCAGGGACTGAAGCTTTCTTT. This translates into CASSYSKGASGTEAFF.

This sequence joins TRBV2 and TRBJ2-7; no clear D. Germline V gives CDR1 SNHLY, CDR2 FYNNEI. The CDR3 sequence is 15 residues long. V lost 7 bases to trimming and J lost 0 bases, with 16 bases between them. CDR3: CASTPAVTSSYEQYF. Written as DNA, the CDR3 is TGTGCCAGCACCCCCGCGGTGACAAGCTCCTACGAGCAGTACTTC.

The J gene is TRBJ2-6, the V gene TRBV27; D perhaps matches TRBD1 (5 bases). Germline CDR1 is MNHEY and CDR2 is SMNVEV (reference sequence). This CDR3 comprises 15 residues. V dropped 6 bases and J dropped 0 bases, with 9 bases sitting between them. This CDR3 reads CASRSTGSGANVLTF. CDR3 nucleotide sequence: TGTGCCAGCAGGTCTACAGGCTCTGGGGCCAACGTCCTGACTTTC.

The chain recombines TRBV9 with TRBJ2-1; the match to TRBD2 covers 14 bases. The CDR3 sequence is 18 residues long. Germline lookup yields CDR1 SGDLS and CDR2 YYNGEE. J gave up 2 bases and V 4 bases, and 8 bases lay outside the gene matches. In DNA form, the CDR3 reads TGTGCCAGCAGCCAGCGCGGACTAGCGGGGGGCCCCTACAATGAGCAGTTCTTC. Translated, it gives CASSQRGLAGGPYNEQFF. Using reference TRBV9 and TRBJ2-1 for the parts outside the CDR3, the full variable domain is DSGVTQTPKHLITATGQRVTLRCSPRSGDLSVYWYQQSLDQGLQFLIQYYNGEERAKGNILERFSAQQFPDLHSELNLSSLELGDSALYFCASSQRGLAGGPYNEQFFGPGTRLTVL.

The V gene is TRBV5-1, the J gene TRBJ2-6; D may correspond to TRBD1 or TRBD2 (5 bases each). Germline CDR1 is SGHRS and CDR2 is YFSETQ. With 2 bases removed from V and 4 bases from J, the gap between germline ends came to 13 bases. This CDR3 comprises 16 residues. CDR3 sequence: CASSFIPGTGANVLTF. As DNA, the CDR3 is TGCGCCAGCAGCTTCATTCCGGGGACCGGGGCCAACGTCCTGACTTTC.

The chain uses TRBV6-5 and TRBJ1-1; tentatively, D is TRBD1 (6 bases). Germline V gives CDR1 MNHEY, CDR2 SVGAGI. V was shortened by 7 bases and J by 8 bases, with 20 bases between the two germline ends. This CDR3 is 14 amino acids long. CDR3 protein: CASTSDRFGGEAFF. The CDR3, as DNA: TGTGCCAGCACCTCCGACAGGTTTGGAGGGGAAGCTTTCTTT.

This clone was observed once. V is TRBV11-2 and J is TRBJ1-2, with a possible D match to TRBD1 (5 bases). Per germline, CDR1 SGHAT and CDR2 FQNNGV. The CDR3 extends over 16 amino acids. Trimming cost V 3 bases and J 2 bases, with 16 bases left between them. The CDR3 DNA reads as TGTGCCAGCAGCTTCGGGACGGGGAGATTCAACTATGGCTACACCTTC. Its protein product is CASSFGTGRFNYGYTF.

The V and J genes are TRBV5-1 and TRBJ1-4, with 8 bases lining up with TRBD1. Trimming removed 3 bases from V and 8 bases from J; junction bases left unmatched: 9. Germline V gives CDR1 SGHRS, CDR2 YFSETQ. The CDR3 loop spans 15 amino acids. CDR3 in DNA: TGCGCCAGCAGCTACTCCGGGACAGGAGACGAAAAACTGTTTTTT. Amino acid sequence: CASSYSGTGDEKLFF.

This chain uses TRBV10-2 with TRBJ2-7, with TRBD2 identical over 7 bases. Trimming at V came to 6 bases and at J to 2 bases, leaving 10 bases not matched to a gene. Germline loops: CDR1 WSHSY, CDR2 SAAADI. This CDR3 is 15 amino acids long. DNA for the CDR3: TGCGCCAGCAGAGTTCCGCCTAGCGGCACCTACGAGCAGTACTTC. The encoded protein is CASRVPPSGTYEQYF.

The rearrangement links TRBV28 to TRBJ1-2; TRBD1 agrees at 10 bases. CDR1 is MDHEN and CDR2 is SYDVKM in the germline V gene. This CDR3 region has 16 residues. V shed 1 base, J shed 1 base, and the junction held 3 bases outside the gene matches. CDR3 sequence: CASSLLRTGGNYGYTF. CDR3 nucleotides: TGTGCCAGCAGTTTATTGAGGACAGGGGGTAACTATGGCTACACCTTC.